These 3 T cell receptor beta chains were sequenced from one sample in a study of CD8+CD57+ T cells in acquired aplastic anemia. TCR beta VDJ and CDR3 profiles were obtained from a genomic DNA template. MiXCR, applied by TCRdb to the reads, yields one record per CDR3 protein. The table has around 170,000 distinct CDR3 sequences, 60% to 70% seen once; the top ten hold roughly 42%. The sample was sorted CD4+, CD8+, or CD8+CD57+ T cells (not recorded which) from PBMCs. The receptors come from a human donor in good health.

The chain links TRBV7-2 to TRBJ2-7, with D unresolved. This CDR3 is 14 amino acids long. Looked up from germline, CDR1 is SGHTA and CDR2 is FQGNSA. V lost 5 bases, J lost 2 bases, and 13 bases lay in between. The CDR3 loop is CASSRSSAAYEQYF. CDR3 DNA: TGTGCCAGCAGCCGGAGTTCAGCAGCCTACGAGCAGTACTTC.

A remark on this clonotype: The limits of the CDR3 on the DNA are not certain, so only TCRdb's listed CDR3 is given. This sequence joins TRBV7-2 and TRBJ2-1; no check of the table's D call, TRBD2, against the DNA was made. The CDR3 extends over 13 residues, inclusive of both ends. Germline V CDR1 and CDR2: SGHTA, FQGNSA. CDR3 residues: CASSFGPGTSTVF.

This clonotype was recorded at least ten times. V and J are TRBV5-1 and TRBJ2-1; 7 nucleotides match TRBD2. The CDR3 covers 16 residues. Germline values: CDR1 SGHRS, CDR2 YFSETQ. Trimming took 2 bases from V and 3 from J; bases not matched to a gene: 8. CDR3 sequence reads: CASSFEGASGYNEQFF. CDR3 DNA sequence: TGCGCCAGCAGCTTTGAAGGGGCTAGCGGCTACAATGAGCAGTTCTTC.